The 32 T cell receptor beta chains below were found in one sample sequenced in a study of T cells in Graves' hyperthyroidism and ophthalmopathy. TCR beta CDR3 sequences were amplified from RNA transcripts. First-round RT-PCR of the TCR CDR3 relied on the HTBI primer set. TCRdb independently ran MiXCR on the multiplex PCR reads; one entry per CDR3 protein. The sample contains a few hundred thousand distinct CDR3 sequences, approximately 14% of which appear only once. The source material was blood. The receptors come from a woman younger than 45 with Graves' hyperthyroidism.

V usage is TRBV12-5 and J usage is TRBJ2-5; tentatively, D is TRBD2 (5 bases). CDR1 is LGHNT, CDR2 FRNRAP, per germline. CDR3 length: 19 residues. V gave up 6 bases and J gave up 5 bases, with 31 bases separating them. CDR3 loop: CASGIWYPGGPYLGETQYF. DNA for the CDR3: TGTGCTAGTGGGATTTGGTACCCCGGCGGGCCCTACCTAGGGGAGACCCAGTACTTC.

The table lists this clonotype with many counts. CDR3 nucleotides: TGTGCCAGCAGCTTAGGGGGTCTAGCGCCAGATACGCAGTATTTT. Protein product: CASSLGGLAPDTQYF. This chain joins TRBV7-2 and TRBJ2-3, with D tentatively TRBD2 (6 bases). This CDR3 has 15 amino acids. From germline, CDR1 is SGHTA and CDR2 FQGNSA. V lost 1 base to trimming and J lost 4 bases, with 12 bases between them.

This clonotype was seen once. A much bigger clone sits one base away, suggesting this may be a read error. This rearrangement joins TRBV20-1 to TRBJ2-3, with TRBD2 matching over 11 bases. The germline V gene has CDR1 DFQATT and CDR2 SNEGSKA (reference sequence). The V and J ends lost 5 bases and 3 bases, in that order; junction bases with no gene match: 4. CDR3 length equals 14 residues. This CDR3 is CSAVAGGRTDTQYF. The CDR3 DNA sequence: TGCAGTGCTGTAGCGGGAGGGCGAACAGATACGCAGTATTTT.

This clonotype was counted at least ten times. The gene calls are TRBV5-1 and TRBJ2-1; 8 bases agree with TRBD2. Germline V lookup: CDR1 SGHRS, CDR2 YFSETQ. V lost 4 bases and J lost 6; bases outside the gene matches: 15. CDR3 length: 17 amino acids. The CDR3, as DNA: TGCGCCAGCAGCCCGTCGCCGGGGGGGGCCGCTAGCAATGAGCAGTTCTTC. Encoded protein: CASSPSPGGAASNEQFF.

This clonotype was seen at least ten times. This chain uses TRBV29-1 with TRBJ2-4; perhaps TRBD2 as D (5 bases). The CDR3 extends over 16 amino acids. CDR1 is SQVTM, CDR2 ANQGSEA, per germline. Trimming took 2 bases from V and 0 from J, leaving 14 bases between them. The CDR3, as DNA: TGCAGCGTTGAAAGATACGGGGAGTTAGCCAAAAACATTCAGTACTTC. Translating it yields CSVERYGELAKNIQYF.

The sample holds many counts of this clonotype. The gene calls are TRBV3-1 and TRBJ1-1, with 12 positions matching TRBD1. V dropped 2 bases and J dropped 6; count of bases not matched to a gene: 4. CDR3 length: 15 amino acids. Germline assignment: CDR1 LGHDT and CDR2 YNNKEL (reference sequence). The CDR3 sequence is CASSQPGQGASEAFF. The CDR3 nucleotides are TGTGCCAGCAGCCAACCGGGACAGGGGGCCTCTGAAGCTTTCTTT. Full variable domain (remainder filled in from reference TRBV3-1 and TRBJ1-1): DTAVSQTPKYLVTQMGNDKSIKCEQNLGHDTMYWYKQDSKKFLKIMFSYNNKELIINETVPNRFSPKSPDKAHLNLHINSLELGDSAVYFCASSQPGQGASEAFFGQGTRLTVV.

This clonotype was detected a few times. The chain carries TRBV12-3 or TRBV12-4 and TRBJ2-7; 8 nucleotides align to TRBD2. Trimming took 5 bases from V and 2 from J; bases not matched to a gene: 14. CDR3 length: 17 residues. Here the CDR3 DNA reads TGTGCCAGCAGTCTTGCCTTCGCGGGAGGTATAGCCTACGAGCAGTACTTC. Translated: CASSLAFAGGIAYEQYF.

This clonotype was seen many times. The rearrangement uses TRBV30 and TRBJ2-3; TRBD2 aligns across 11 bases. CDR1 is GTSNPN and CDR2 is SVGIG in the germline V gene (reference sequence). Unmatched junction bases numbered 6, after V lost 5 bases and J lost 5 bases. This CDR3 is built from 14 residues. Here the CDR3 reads CAWATSGIGDTQYF. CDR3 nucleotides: TGTGCCTGGGCGACTAGCGGGATAGGAGATACGCAGTATTTT.

The CDR3 coding sequence is TGTGCCAGCAGCTTAGTTTCTGCGGAAGAGACCCAGTACTTC. This codes for CASSLVSAEETQYF. The chain joins TRBV7-9 to TRBJ2-5; no clear D. Trimming removed 1 base from V and 3 bases from J, with 9 bases in between. The CDR3 loop spans 14 amino acids. CDR1 SEHNR and CDR2 FQNEAQ come from the germline V gene (reference sequence).

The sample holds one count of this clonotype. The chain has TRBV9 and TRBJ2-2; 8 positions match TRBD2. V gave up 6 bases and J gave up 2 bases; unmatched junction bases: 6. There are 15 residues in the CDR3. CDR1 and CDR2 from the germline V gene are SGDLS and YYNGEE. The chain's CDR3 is CASNARTSNTGELFF. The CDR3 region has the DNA TGTGCCAGCAACGCGAGGACTAGCAACACCGGGGAGCTGTTTTTT.

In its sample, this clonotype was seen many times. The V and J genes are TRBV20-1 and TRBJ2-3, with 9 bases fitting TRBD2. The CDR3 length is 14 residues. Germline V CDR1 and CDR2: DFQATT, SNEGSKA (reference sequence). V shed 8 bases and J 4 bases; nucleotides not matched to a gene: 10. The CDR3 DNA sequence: TGCAGTTTATATAGCGGGAGAATGGCAGATACGCAGTATTTT. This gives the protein CSLYSGRMADTQYF.

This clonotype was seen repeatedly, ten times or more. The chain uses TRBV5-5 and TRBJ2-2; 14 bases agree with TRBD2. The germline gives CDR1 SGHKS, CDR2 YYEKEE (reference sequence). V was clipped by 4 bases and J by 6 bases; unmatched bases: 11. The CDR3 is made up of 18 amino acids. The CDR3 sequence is CASSLTPGLAGVSGELFF. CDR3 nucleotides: TGTGCCAGCAGCCTCACTCCGGGACTAGCGGGGGTCTCCGGGGAGCTGTTTTTT.

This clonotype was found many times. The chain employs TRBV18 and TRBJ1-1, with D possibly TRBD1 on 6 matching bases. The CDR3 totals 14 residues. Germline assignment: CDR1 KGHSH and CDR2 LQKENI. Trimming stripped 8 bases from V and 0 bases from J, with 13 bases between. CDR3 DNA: TGTGCCAGCAGCCCACAGGGCATGAACACTGAAGCTTTCTTT. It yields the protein CASSPQGMNTEAFF. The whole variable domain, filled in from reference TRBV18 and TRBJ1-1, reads NAGVMQNPRHLVRRRGQEARLRCSPMKGHSHVYWYRQLPEEGLKFMVYLQKENIIDESGMPKERFSAEFPKEGPSILRIQQVVRGDSAAYFCASSPQGMNTEAFFGQGTRLTVV.

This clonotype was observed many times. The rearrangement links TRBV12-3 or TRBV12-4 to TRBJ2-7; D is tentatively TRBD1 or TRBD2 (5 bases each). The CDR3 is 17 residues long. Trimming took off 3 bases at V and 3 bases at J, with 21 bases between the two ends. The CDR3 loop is CASSFLVRDGVFYEQYF. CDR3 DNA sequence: TGTGCCAGCAGTTTTCTGGTTAGGGACGGTGTGTTCTACGAGCAGTACTTC.

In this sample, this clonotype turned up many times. The DNA of the CDR3 is TGTGCCAGCAGCTTTGGCAGGAGCAACACTGAAGCTTTCTTT. It codes for CASSFGRSNTEAFF. The J gene is TRBJ1-1, the V gene TRBV5-5; D gene ambiguous. CDR1 and CDR2 from the germline V gene are SGHKS and YYEKEE (reference sequence). Between the trimmed V and J ends, which lost 2 bases and 2 bases, there was a span of 10 bases. This CDR3 spans 14 amino acids.

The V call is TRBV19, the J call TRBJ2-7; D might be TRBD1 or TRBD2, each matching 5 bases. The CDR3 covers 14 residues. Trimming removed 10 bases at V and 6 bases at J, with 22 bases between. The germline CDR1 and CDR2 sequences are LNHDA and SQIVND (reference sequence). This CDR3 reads CATSGTLGWTEQYF. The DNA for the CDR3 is TGTGCCACCTCCGGGACCTTGGGATGGACCGAGCAGTACTTC.

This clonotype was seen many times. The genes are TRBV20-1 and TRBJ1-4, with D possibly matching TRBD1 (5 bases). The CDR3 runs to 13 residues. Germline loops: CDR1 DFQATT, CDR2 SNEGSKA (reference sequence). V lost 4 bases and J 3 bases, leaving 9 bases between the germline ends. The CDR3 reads CSATATANEKLFF. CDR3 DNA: TGCAGTGCTACTGCGACAGCTAATGAAAAACTGTTTTTT.

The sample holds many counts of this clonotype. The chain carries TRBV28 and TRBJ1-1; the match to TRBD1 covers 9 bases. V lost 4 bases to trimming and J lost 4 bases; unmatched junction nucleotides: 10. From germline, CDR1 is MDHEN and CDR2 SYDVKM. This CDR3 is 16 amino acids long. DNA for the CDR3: TGTGCCAGCAGTTCACTTGACAGGGGGATGAGCACTGAAGCTTTCTTT. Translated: CASSSLDRGMSTEAFF.

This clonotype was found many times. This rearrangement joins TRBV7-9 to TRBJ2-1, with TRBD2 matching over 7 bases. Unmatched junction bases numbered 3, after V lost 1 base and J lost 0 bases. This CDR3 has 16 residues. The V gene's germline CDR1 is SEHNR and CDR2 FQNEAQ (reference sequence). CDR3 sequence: CASSLGAGVSYNEQFF. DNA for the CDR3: TGTGCCAGCAGCTTAGGCGCGGGAGTCTCCTACAATGAGCAGTTCTTC. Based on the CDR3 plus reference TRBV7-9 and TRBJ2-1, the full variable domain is DTGVSQNPRHKITKRGQNVTFRCDPISEHNRLYWYRQTLGQGPEFLTYFQNEAQLEKSRLLSDRFSAERPKGSFSTLEIQRTEQGDSAMYLCASSLGAGVSYNEQFFGPGTRLTVL.

The CDR3 region has the DNA TGCGCCAGCAGCCCCCGGTTGTTGCGGGGGAGTAACAGCAATCAGCCCCAGCATTTT. Amino acid sequence: CASSPRLLRGSNSNQPQHF. This chain connects TRBV4-1 to TRBJ1-5; the D gene is possibly TRBD1 (5 bases). Germline-derived CDR1 and CDR2 are MGHRA and YSYEKL. Trimming took off 4 bases at V and 1 base at J, with 23 bases between the two ends. This CDR3 is built from 19 residues.

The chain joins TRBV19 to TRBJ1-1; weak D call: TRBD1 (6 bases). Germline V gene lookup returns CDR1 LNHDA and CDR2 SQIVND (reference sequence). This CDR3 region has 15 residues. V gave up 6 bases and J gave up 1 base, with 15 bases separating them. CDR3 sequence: CASRPGHTQNTEAFF. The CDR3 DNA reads TGTGCCAGTAGACCGGGACATACCCAGAACACTGAAGCTTTCTTT.

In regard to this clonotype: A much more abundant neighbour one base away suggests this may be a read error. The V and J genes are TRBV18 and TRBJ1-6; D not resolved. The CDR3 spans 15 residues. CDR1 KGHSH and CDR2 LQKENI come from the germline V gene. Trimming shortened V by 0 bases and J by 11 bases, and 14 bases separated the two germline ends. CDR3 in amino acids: CASSPPRGVNPPLHF. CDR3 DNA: TGTGCCAGCTCACCACCGCGCGGGGTCAATCCACCCCTCCACTTT.

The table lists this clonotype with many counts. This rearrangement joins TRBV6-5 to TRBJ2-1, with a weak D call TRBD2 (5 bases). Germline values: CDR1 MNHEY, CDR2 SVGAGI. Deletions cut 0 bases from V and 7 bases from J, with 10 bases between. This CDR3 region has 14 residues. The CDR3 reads CASSYSAARNEQFF. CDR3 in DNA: TGTGCCAGCAGTTACTCAGCGGCTAGGAATGAGCAGTTCTTC.

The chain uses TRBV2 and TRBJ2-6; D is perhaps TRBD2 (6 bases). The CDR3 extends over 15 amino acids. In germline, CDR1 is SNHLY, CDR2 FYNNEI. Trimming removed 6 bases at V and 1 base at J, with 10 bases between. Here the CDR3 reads CASRAAGSGANVLTF. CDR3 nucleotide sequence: TGTGCCAGCAGGGCTGCGGGGTCTGGGGCCAACGTCCTGACTTTC.

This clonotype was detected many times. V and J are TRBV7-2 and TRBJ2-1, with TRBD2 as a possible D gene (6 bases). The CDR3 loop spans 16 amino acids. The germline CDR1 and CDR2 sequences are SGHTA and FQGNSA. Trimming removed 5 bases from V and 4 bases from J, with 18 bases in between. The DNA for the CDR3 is TGTGCCAGCAGCGCACGGCCGGGGGAAACTTACAATGAGCAGTTCTTC. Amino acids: CASSARPGETYNEQFF.

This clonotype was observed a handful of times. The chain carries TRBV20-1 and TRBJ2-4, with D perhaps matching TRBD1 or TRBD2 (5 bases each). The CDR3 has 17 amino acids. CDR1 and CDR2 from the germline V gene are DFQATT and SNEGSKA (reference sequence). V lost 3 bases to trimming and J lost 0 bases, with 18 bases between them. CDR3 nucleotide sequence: TGCAGTGCTAGGGGGCGCACGGGATTAATAGCCAAAAACATTCAGTACTTC. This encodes CSARGRTGLIAKNIQYF.

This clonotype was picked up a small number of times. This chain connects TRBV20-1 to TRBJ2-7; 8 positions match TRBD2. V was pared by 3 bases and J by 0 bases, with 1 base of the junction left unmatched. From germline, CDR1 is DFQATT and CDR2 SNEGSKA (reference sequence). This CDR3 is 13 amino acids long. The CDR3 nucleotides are TGCAGTGCTAGCGGGAGGGCCTCCTACGAGCAGTACTTC. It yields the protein CSASGRASYEQYF.

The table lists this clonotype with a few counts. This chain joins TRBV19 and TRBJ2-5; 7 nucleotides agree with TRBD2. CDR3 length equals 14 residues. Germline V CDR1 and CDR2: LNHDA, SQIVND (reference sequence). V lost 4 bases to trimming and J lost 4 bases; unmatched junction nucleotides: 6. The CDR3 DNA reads TGTGCCAGTAGTACCATAGCGGGTAGAGAGACCCAGTACTTC. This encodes CASSTIAGRETQYF.

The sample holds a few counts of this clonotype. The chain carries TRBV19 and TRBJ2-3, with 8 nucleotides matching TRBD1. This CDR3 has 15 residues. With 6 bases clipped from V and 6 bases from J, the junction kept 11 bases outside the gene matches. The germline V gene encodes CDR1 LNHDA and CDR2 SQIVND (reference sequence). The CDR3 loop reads CASSDRGPPEDTQYF. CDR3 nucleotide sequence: TGTGCCAGTAGCGACAGGGGCCCCCCTGAGGATACGCAGTATTTT.

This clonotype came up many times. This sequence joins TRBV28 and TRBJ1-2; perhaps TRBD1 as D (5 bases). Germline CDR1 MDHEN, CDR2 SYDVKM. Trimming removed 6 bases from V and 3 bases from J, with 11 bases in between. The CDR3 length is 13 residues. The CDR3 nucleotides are TGTGCCAGCAGGAAAATGGGGGACTATGGCTACACCTTC. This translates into CASRKMGDYGYTF.

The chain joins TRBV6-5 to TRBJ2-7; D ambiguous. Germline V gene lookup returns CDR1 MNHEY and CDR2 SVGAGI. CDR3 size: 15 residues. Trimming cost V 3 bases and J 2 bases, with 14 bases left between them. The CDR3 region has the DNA TGTGCCAGCAGTTATGCCGGTCACTTAACCTACGAGCAGTACTTC. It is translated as CASSYAGHLTYEQYF.

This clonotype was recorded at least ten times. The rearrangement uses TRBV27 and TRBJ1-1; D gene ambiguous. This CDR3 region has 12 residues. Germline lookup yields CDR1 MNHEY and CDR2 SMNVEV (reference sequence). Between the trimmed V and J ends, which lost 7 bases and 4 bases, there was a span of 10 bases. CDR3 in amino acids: CASKRMGTEAFF. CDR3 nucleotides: TGTGCCAGCAAACGAATGGGCACTGAAGCTTTCTTT.